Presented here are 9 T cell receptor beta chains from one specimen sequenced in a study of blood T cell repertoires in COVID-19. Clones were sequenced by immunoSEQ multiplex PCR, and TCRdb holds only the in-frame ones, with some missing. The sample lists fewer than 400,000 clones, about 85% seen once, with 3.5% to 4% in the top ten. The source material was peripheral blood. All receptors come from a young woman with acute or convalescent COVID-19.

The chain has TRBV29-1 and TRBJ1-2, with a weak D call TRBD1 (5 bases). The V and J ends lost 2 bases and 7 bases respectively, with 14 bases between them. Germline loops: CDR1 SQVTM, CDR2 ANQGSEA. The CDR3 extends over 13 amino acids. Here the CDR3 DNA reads TGCAGCGTTGAATTGGGAGGGGTGAGTGGCTACACCTTC. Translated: CSVELGGVSGYTF. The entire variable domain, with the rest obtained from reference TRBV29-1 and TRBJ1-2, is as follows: SAVISQKPSRDICQRGTSLTIQCQVDSQVTMMFWYRQQPGQSLTLIATANQGSEATYESGFVIDKFPISRPNLTFSTLTVSNMSPEDSSIYLCSVELGGVSGYTFGSGTRLTVV.

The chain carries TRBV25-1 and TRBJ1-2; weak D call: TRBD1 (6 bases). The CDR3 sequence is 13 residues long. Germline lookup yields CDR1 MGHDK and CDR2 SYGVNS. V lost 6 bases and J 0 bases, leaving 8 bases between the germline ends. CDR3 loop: CASRDSTNYGYTF. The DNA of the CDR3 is TGTGCCAGCAGGGACAGTACTAACTATGGCTACACCTTC.

The CDR3 bases are TGCGCCAGCAGCTTGGATGGGTGGGGACAGGAAGCTTTCTTT. Residues: CASSLDGWGQEAFF. The genes are TRBV5-1 and TRBJ1-1; 7 nucleotides align to TRBD1. The CDR3 loop spans 14 amino acids. The V segment lost 0 bases and the J segment 8 bases; nucleotides outside the gene matches: 7. Germline CDR1 SGHRS, CDR2 YFSETQ.

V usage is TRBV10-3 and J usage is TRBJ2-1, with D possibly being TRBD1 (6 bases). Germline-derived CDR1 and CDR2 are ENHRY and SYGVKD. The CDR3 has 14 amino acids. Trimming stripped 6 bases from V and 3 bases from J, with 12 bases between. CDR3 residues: CAIRGDTIYNEQFF. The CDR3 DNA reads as TGTGCCATCAGGGGGGACACAATCTACAATGAGCAGTTCTTC.

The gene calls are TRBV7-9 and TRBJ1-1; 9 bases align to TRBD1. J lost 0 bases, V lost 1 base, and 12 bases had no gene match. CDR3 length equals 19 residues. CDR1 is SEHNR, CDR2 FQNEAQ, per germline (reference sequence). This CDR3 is CASSLGGTGPGAVNTEAFF. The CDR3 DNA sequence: TGTGCCAGCAGCTTAGGGGGGACAGGGCCAGGGGCTGTGAACACTGAAGCTTTCTTT.

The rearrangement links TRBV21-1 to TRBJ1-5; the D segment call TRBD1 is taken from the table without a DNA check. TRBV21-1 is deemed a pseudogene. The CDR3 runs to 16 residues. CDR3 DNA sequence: TGTGCCAGCAGCAAAGCGGGGACAGTTAGCAATCAGCCCCAGCATTTT. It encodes CASSKAGTVSNQPQHF.

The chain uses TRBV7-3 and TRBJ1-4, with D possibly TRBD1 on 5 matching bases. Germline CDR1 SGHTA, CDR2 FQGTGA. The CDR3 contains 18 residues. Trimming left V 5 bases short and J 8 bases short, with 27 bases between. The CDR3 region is CASSREAGCLEVEEKLFF. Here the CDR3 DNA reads TGTGCCAGCAGCCGTGAGGCAGGGTGTTTGGAAGTCGAGGAAAAACTGTTTTTT.

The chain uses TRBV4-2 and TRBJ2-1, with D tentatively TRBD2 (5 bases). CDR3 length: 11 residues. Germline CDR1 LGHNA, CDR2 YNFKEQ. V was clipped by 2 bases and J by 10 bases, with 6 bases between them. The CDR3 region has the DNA TGTGCCAGCAGCCAATCGGGGGAGCAGTTCTTC. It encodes CASSQSGEQFF.

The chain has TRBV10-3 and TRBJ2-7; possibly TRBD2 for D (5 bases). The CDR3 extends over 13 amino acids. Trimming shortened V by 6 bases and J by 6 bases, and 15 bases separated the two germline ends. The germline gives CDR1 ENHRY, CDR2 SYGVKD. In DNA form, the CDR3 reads TGTGCCATCAGGGAAGACTACCGAAGCGAGCAGTACTTC. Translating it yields CAIREDYRSEQYF.